The 14 T cell receptor beta chains below all came from one sample that was sequenced in a study of blood T cell repertoires in COVID-19. The protocol was immunoSEQ multiplex PCR, while the TCRdb copy is restricted to in-frame clones and leaves out a portion. The sample holds 55,000 to 80,000 clones, more than 70% seen once. Sequenced input: peripheral blood. The receptors stem from a human donor in a cohort sampled during active COVID-19.

The rearrangement joins TRBV27 to TRBJ1-5, with 10 bases aligning to TRBD1. V shed 5 bases and J 0 bases; nucleotides not matched to a gene: 4. The germline gives CDR1 MNHEY, CDR2 SMNVEV (reference sequence). The CDR3 sequence is 16 residues long. CDR3 amino acids: CASSMGQGYSNQPQHF. In DNA form, the CDR3 reads TGTGCCAGCAGTATGGGACAGGGGTATAGCAATCAGCCCCAGCATTTT.

The rearrangement joins TRBV10-3 to TRBJ1-2; D remains ambiguous. Trimming took 7 bases from V and 3 from J, leaving 12 bases between them. CDR1 ENHRY and CDR2 SYGVKD come from the germline V gene. This CDR3 is built from 13 residues. The CDR3 DNA sequence: TGTGCCATCAATAAGGAGTCGGACTATGGCTACACCTTC. Its translation is CAINKESDYGYTF.

DNA of the CDR3: TGTGCCAGCAGTTCCACGAGGGGGTCATCTGGAAACACCATATATTTT. As protein: CASSSTRGSSGNTIYF. The rearrangement links TRBV28 to TRBJ1-3, with D tentatively TRBD1 (6 bases). CDR3 length: 16 residues. The V end was cut by 4 bases, the J end by 1 base, with 14 bases between. The germline CDR1 and CDR2 sequences are MDHEN and SYDVKM.

The chain joins TRBV10-1 to TRBJ1-2; no clear D gene. V was trimmed by 0 bases and J by 4 bases, leaving 6 bases between them. Germline CDR1 WNHNN, CDR2 SYGVQD (reference sequence). The CDR3 length is 13 residues. CDR3 in DNA: TGCGCCAGCAGTGAGTCGTCCATCTATGGCTACACCTTC. Protein sequence: CASSESSIYGYTF.

This chain uses TRBV4-2 with TRBJ2-2, with TRBD2 matching 9 bases. Losses at the gene ends were 0 bases for V and 2 bases for J; bases not matched to a gene: 7. The CDR3 has 18 amino acids. CDR1 and CDR2 from the germline V gene are LGHNA and YNFKEQ. CDR3 in DNA: TGTGCCAGCAGCCAAGATCGGGGAGCGGGAGGAAACACCGGGGAGCTGTTTTTT. Residues: CASSQDRGAGGNTGELFF.

The chain has TRBV11-2 and TRBJ1-1, with a weak D call TRBD1 (6 bases). The CDR3 consists of 14 residues. V was pared by 3 bases and J by 4 bases, with 12 bases between. The germline V gene encodes CDR1 SGHAT and CDR2 FQNNGV. CDR3 in DNA: TGTGCCAGCAGCTTTGCGGGGGCGGTCACTGAAGCTTTCTTT. Protein sequence: CASSFAGAVTEAFF.

The V gene is TRBV12-2, the J gene TRBJ2-4; the table's D call, TRBD2, was not checked against the DNA. TRBV12-2 is deemed a pseudogene. This CDR3 is built from 16 residues. The CDR3 coding sequence is TGTGCAAGTCGCCCAAACCCGGGACTAGCGGGAGACATTCAGTACTTC. Protein sequence: CASRPNPGLAGDIQYF.

DNA for the CDR3: TGTGCCAGCAGCCAAGAGAGCGGGACTAGCACAGATACGCAGTATTTT. Protein: CASSQESGTSTDTQYF. The chain joins TRBV14 to TRBJ2-3, with 7 bases identical to TRBD2. The CDR3 covers 16 residues. Trimming took 0 bases from V and 0 from J; bases not matched to a gene: 3. Germline-derived CDR1 and CDR2 are SGHDN and FVKESK. Combining the CDR3 with reference TRBV14 and TRBJ2-3 gives the whole variable domain EAGVTQFPSHSVIEKGQTVTLRCDPISGHDNLYWYRRVMGKEIKFLLHFVKESKQDESGMPNNRFLAERTGGTYSTLKVQPAELEDSGVYFCASSQESGTSTDTQYFGPGTRLTVL.

The chain couples TRBV18 to TRBJ2-7; D is perhaps TRBD1 (5 bases). The ends were cut back, 0 bases at V and 3 bases at J, with 9 bases in the middle. The CDR3 length is 14 residues. CDR1 KGHSH and CDR2 LQKENI come from the germline V gene. The DNA of the CDR3 is TGTGCCAGCTCACCACCAACAGGTGGCTACGAGCAGTACTTC. It encodes CASSPPTGGYEQYF.

A note on this clone: Germline is not matched at one junction end, which may reflect a read error. The CDR3 protein is CAWSVRGSPYDF. The CDR3 nucleotides are TGTGCCTGGAGTGTACGAGGATCCCCATATGACTTT. The V call is TRBV30, the J call TRBJ1-1; D not certain. CDR1 and CDR2 (germline): GTSNPN, SVGIG (reference sequence). This CDR3 has 12 residues. The variable domain in full, completed from reference TRBV30 and TRBJ1-1, reads SQTIHQWPATLVQPVGSPLSLECTVEGTSNPNLYWYRQAAGRGLQLLFYSVGIGQISSEVPQNLSASRPQDRQFILSSKKLLLSDSGFYLCAWSVRGSPYDFGQGTRLTVV.

This chain uses TRBV3-1 (or the pseudogene TRBV3-2) with TRBJ2-1, with TRBD2 matching 10 bases. The junction had 5 bases not matched to a gene; V was cut back by 8 bases and J by 4 bases. This CDR3 contains 14 residues. CDR1 and CDR2 from the germline V gene are LGHDT and YNNKEL (reference sequence). In DNA, the CDR3 is TGTGCCAGCGGGCTAGCGGGAGATTACAATGAGCAGTTCTTC. Its protein is CASGLAGDYNEQFF.

This clone was detected ten times or more. J is TRBJ1-2 and V is TRBV4-1; TRBD1 is a possible D gene (6 bases). V was pared by 3 bases and J by 11 bases, with 31 bases between. CDR1 is MGHRA and CDR2 is YSYEKL in the germline V gene. The CDR3 is 18 amino acids. The CDR3 bases are TGCGCCAGCAGCCATATAACAGGGCCCCCCGGTAGTCTGTCGCTTTACACCTTC. Its translation: CASSHITGPPGSLSLYTF.

This chain uses TRBV5-1 with TRBJ1-6; unclear D gene. Trimming took off 6 bases at V and 7 bases at J, with 8 bases between the two ends. This CDR3 contains 12 residues. Germline CDR1 and CDR2: SGHRS and YFSETQ. The CDR3 nucleotides are TGCGCCAGCAAACCCAGGAATTCACCCCTCCACTTT. Its translation is CASKPRNSPLHF.

This clone was detected once. J is TRBJ2-7 and V is TRBV4-2; 8 nucleotides agree with TRBD2. Germline CDR1 is LGHNA and CDR2 is YNFKEQ. V shed 1 base and J 1 base; nucleotides not matched to a gene: 12. This CDR3 has 18 amino acids. The DNA for the CDR3 is TGTGCCAGCAGCCAAGCCTCCGGGTCGGGGGGGACTTCCTACGAGCAGTACTTC. Its protein product is CASSQASGSGGTSYEQYF.